This T cell receptor beta chain was observed in a study of blood T cell repertoires in COVID-19. Background on the study: COVID-19 samples, acute and convalescent, were from the United States, Italy and Spain.

Authors' analysis steps: Reference gene primer amplification gave nucleated cell count estimates. Measured with immunoSEQ multiplex PCR; TCRdb has only the in-frame clones, and not every one. For V, J and clone size, that table is used; D and trimming come from the DNA. The repertoire includes 25,000 to 40,000 clones, around 90% of them detected once, and over 13% sits in the top ten. Germline V CDR1 and CDR2: SGDLS, YYNGEE. The CDR3 runs 14 residues. Trimming stripped 0 bases from V and 7 bases from J, with 11 bases between. The chain has TRBV9 and TRBJ2-1, with D possibly matching TRBD1 (5 bases). The sequence was obtained from a man aged 55 to 69 with active COVID-19. Sequences were obtained from peripheral blood. Here the CDR3 DNA reads TGTGCCAGCAGCGTAGCTGGGGCTATGAATGAGCAGTTCTTC. Protein product: CASSVAGAMNEQFF.